This record looks at one T cell receptor (beta chain) sequence and its context. Germline loops: CDR1 MDHEN, CDR2 SYDVKM. CDR3 size: 14 residues. This sample stems from a study of monozygotic twins with inflammatory bowel disease. TCRdb reanalyzed the 5' RACE reads, giving one entry per CDR3 protein sequence and no DNA. The sample totals about 300,000 distinct CDR3 sequences; its top ten clones hold 5.6%. The sample was blood. The TCR was taken from a human donor with ulcerative colitis or Crohn's disease, or a healthy co-twin of an affected twin (not recorded which). The chain carries TRBV28 and TRBJ2-7; TCRdb designates TRBD1, a call that cannot be tested without DNA. The CDR3 sequence is CASSRGTGWSEQYF.